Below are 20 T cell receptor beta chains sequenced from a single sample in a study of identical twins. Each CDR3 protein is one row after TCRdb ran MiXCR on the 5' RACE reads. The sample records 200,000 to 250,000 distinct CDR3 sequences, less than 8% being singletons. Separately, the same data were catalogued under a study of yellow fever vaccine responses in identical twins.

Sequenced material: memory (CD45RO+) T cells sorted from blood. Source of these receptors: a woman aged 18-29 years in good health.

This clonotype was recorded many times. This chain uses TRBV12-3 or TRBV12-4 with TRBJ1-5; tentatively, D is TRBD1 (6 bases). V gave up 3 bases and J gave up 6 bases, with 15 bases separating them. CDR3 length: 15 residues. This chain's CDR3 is CASSFTGGKGQPQHF. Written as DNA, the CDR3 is TGTGCCAGCAGTTTCACCGGGGGCAAGGGTCAGCCCCAGCATTTT.

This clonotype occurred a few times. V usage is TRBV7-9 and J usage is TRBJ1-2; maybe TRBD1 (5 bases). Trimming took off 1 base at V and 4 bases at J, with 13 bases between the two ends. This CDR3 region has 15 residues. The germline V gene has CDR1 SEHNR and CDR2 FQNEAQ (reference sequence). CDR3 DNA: TGTGCCAGCAGCTTAGGACAGTCGCCCATCTATGGCTACACCTTC. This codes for CASSLGQSPIYGYTF.

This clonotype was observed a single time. CDR3 nucleotide sequence: TGTGCCAGCAGCTTGGCGGTTGAGGAGACCCAGTACTTC. Protein product: CASSLAVEETQYF. The V gene is TRBV5-5, the J gene TRBJ2-5; D gene unclear. CDR1 and CDR2 (germline): SGHKS, YYEKEE (reference sequence). The CDR3 length is 13 residues. V was trimmed by 0 bases and J by 5 bases, leaving 8 bases between them.

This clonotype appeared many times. CDR3 nucleotide sequence: TGTGCCAGCAGCTTGGCTAGCGGGAGAATTAAGGGACGCTACAATGAGCAGTTCTTC. This codes for CASSLASGRIKGRYNEQFF. The chain carries TRBV7-9 and TRBJ2-1; 10 bases match TRBD2. The CDR3 totals 19 residues. With 3 bases clipped from V and 3 bases from J, the junction kept 14 bases outside the gene matches. CDR1 and CDR2 from the germline V gene are SEHNR and FQNEAQ (reference sequence).

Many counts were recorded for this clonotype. In nucleotides, the CDR3 is TGTGCCAGCAGCCGACAGGGGGACTATGGCTACACCTTC. Its protein is CASSRQGDYGYTF. The rearrangement joins TRBV6-1 to TRBJ1-2, with 9 positions matching TRBD1. This CDR3 region has 13 residues. Germline V gene sequence: CDR1 MNHNS, CDR2 SASEGT. Trimming at V came to 6 bases and at J to 3 bases, leaving 2 bases not matched to a gene.

The CDR3 protein is CASSLGSLAGRQETQYF. The CDR3 bases are TGTGCCAGCAGTTTAGGGTCGCTAGCGGGGCGACAAGAGACCCAGTACTTC. This chain links TRBV28 with TRBJ2-5; 9 positions agree with TRBD2. J gave up 2 bases and V 2 bases, and 9 bases lay outside the gene matches. The CDR3 runs to 17 residues. The germline CDR1 and CDR2 sequences are MDHEN and SYDVKM.

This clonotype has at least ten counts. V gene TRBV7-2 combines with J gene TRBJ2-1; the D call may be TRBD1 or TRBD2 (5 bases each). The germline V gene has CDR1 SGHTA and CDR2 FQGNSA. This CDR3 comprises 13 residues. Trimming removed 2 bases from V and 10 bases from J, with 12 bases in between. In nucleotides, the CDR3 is TGTGCCAGCAGCTTAAGTGTGGGGGACGAGCAGTTCTTC. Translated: CASSLSVGDEQFF.

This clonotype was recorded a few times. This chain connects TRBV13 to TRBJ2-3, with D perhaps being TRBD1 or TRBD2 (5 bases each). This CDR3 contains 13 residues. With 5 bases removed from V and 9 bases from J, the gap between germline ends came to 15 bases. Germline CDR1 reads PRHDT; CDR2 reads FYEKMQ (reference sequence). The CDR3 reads CASSPSTGTTQYF. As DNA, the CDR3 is TGTGCCAGCAGCCCTTCGACCGGGACGACGCAGTATTTT.

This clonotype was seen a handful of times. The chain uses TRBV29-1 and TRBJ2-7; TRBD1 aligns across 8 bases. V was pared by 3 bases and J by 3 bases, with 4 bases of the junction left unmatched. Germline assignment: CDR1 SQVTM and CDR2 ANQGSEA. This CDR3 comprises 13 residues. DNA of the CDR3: TGCAGCGTTGAGTTGACAGGGGTCTACGAGCAGTACTTC. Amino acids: CSVELTGVYEQYF.

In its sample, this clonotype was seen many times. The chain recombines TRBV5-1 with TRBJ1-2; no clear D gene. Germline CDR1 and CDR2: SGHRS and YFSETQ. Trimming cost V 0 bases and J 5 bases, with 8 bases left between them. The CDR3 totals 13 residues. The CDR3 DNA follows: TGCGCCAGCAGCTTGGCGGCGAGTTATGGCTACACCTTC. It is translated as CASSLAASYGYTF.

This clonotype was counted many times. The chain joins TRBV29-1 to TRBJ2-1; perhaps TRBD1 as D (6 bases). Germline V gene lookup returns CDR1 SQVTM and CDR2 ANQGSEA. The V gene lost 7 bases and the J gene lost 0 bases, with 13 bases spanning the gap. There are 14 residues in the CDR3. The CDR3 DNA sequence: TGCAGCGCTTCTGTAGGGGGCTCCTACAATGAGCAGTTCTTC. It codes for CSASVGGSYNEQFF.

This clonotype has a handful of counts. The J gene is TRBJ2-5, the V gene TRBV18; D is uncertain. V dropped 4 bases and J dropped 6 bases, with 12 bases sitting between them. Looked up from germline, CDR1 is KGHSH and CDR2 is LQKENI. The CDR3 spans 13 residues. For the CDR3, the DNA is TGTGCCAGCTCACGGGCCTTGGAGCAGACCCAGTACTTC. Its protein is CASSRALEQTQYF.

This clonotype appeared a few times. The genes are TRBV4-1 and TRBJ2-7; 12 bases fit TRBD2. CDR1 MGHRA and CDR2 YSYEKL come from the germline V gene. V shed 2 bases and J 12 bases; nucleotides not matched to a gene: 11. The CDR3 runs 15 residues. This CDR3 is CASSQTLAGGDQRYF. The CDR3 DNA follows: TGCGCCAGCAGCCAAACGCTAGCGGGAGGGGATCAACGGTACTTC.

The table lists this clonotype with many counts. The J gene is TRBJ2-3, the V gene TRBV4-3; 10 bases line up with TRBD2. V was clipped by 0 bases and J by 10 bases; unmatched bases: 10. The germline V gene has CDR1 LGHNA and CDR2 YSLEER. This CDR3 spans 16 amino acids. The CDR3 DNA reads TGCGCCAGCAGCCAAGAATCACTAGCGGGGCTCTTTCCGCAGTATTTT. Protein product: CASSQESLAGLFPQYF.

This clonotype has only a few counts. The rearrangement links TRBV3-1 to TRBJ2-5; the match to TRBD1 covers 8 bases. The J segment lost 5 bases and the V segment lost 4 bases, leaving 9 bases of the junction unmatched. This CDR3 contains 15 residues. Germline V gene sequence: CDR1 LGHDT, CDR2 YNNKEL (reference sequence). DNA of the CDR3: TGTGCCAGCAGCCCGGGGACAGGTGGGTGGGAGACCCAGTACTTC. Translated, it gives CASSPGTGGWETQYF.

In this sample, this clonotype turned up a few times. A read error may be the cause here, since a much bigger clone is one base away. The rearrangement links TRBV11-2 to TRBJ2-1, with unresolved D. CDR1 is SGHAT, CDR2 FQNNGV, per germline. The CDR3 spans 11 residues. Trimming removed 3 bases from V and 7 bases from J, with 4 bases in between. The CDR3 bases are TGTGCCAGCAGCTTTATAAATGAGCAGTTCTTC. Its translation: CASSFINEQFF.

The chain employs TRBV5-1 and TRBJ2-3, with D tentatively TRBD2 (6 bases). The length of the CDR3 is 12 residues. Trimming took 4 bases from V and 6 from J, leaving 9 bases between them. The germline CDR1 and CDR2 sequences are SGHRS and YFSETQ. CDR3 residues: CASSPAGDTQYF. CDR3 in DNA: TGCGCCAGCAGCCCGGCGGGGGATACGCAGTATTTT. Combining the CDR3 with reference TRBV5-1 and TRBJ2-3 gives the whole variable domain KAGVTQTPRYLIKTRGQQVTLSCSPISGHRSVSWYQQTPGQGLQFLFEYFSETQRNKGNFPGRFSGRQFSNSRSEMNVSTLELGDSALYLCASSPAGDTQYFGPGTRLTVL.

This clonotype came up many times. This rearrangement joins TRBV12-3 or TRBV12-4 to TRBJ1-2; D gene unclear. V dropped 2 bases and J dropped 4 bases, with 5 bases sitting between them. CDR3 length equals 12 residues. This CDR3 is CASSLQVYGYTF. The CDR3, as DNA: TGTGCCAGCAGTTTACAGGTCTATGGCTACACCTTC.

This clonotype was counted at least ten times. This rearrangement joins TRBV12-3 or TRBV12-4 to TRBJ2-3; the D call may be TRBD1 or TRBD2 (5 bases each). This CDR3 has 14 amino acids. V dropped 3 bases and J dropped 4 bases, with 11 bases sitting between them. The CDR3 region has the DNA TGTGCCAGCAGTTTGAGGGGCCAAGCAGATACGCAGTATTTT. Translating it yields CASSLRGQADTQYF.

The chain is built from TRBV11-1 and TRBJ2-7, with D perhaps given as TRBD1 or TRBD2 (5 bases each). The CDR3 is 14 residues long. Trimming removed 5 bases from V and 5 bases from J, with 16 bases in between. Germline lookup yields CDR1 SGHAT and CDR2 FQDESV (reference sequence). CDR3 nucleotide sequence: TGTGCCAGCAGCCTCACTAGGGACCGAAACGAGCAGTACTTC. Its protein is CASSLTRDRNEQYF.